The clone carrying this T cell receptor beta chain was seen a single time. The trim removed 6 bases at V and 8 bases at J, leaving 11 bases unmatched. Germline loops: CDR1 SGHRS, CDR2 YFSETQ. CDR3 length: 16 amino acids. This entry comes from a study of blood T cell repertoires in COVID-19. Clones were sequenced by immunoSEQ multiplex PCR, and TCRdb holds only the in-frame ones, with some missing. This table holds roughly 150,000 clones, 80% to 90% found once. The J gene is TRBJ2-1, the V gene TRBV5-1, with 13 bases fitting TRBD2. The TCR originated in an elderly woman with COVID-19, enrolled during active disease. The sequenced sample consisted of peripheral blood. The CDR3 DNA reads as TGCGCCAGCAACTATCTACTAGCGGGAGGGATACATGAGCAGTTCTTC. Its protein is CASNYLLAGGIHEQFF.